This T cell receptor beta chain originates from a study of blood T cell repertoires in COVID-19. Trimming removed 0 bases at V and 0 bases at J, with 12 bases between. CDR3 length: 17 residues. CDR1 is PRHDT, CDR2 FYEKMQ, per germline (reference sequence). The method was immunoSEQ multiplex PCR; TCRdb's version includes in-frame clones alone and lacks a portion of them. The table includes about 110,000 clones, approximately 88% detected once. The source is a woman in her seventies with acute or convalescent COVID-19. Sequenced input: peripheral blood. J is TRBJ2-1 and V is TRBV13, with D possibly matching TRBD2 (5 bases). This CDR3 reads CASSLGLRESSYNEQFF. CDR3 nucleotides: TGTGCCAGCAGCTTAGGCCTAAGGGAGAGCTCCTACAATGAGCAGTTCTTC.